The 13 T cell receptor beta chains reported below all come from one sample, sequenced in a study of cytomegalovirus exposure and HLA in healthy donors. PCR primers comprised 60 Vbeta and 13 Jbeta primers. The repertoire was sequenced with immunoSEQ multiplex PCR; TCRdb's copy has only in-frame clones and lacks some. The table lists about 160,000 clones, roughly 71% of them singletons. Sequencing was done on a sample of PBMCs. The receptor source for this set is a woman aged 45-60 years in good health and CMV-seropositive.

The chain couples TRBV6-6 to TRBJ1-1; D gene unclear. V was shortened by 4 bases and J by 5 bases, with 14 bases between the two germline ends. This CDR3 region has 14 residues. Germline values: CDR1 MNHNY, CDR2 SVGAGI (reference sequence). The CDR3 coding sequence is TGTGCCAGCAGTTTCCTCAGGAGGTCAACTGAAGCTTTCTTT. This codes for CASSFLRRSTEAFF.

This chain links TRBV7-3 with TRBJ1-1; D remains unclear. The V gene lost 0 bases and the J gene lost 7 bases, with 9 bases spanning the gap. Germline assignment: CDR1 SGHTA and CDR2 FQGTGA. This CDR3 is built from 13 residues. The CDR3 DNA reads as TGTGCCAGCAGCTTAACCGGTGGTGATGAAGCTTTCTTT. This encodes CASSLTGGDEAFF.

The DNA of the CDR3 is TGTGCCAGCAGTTATTGGGGACAGATTTATAATTCACCCCTCCACTTT. Amino acids: CASSYWGQIYNSPLHF. The chain couples TRBV27 to TRBJ1-6; 7 bases fit TRBD1. J was trimmed by 4 bases and V by 4 bases; bases with no gene match: 7. The CDR3 extends over 16 amino acids. Per the germline V gene, CDR1 is MNHEY and CDR2 is SMNVEV (reference sequence).

The sample holds a few counts of this clone. The chain joins TRBV9 to TRBJ1-2; 9 nucleotides line up with TRBD1. CDR1 and CDR2 (germline): SGDLS, YYNGEE. This CDR3 is built from 16 residues. V lost 2 bases, J lost 6 bases, and 11 bases stayed unmatched. In DNA, the CDR3 is TGTGCCAGCAGCGTCCTCCCGGGACAGGGAGCAAATGGCTACACCTTC. Protein: CASSVLPGQGANGYTF. Combining the CDR3 with reference TRBV9 and TRBJ1-2 gives the whole variable domain DSGVTQTPKHLITATGQRVTLRCSPRSGDLSVYWYQQSLDQGLQFLIQYYNGEERAKGNILERFSAQQFPDLHSELNLSSLELGDSALYFCASSVLPGQGANGYTFGSGTRLTVV.

The J gene is TRBJ1-3, the V gene TRBV7-2; no reliable D call. CDR3 length: 13 residues. Germline V gene sequence: CDR1 SGHTA, CDR2 FQGNSA. Trimming removed 4 bases at V and 2 bases at J, with 6 bases between. Here the CDR3 DNA reads TGTGCCAGCAGCTCGAGCCCTGGAAACACCATATATTTT. Its protein is CASSSSPGNTIYF.

The chain joins TRBV18 to TRBJ2-7; D unclear. V dropped 6 bases and J dropped 0 bases, with 15 bases sitting between them. Germline CDR1 reads KGHSH; CDR2 reads LQKENI. This CDR3 region has 15 residues. In DNA form, the CDR3 reads TGTGCCAGCTCCCGATCCCAGACTCGCTCCTACGAGCAGTACTTC. It codes for CASSRSQTRSYEQYF.

The chain employs TRBV4-3 and TRBJ2-7; 7 bases are a match to TRBD1. The CDR3 spans 15 residues. Trimming took 1 base from V and 3 from J; bases not matched to a gene: 6. Germline CDR1 reads LGHNA; CDR2 reads YSLEER. The CDR3 loop is CASSQVATGNYEQYF. CDR3 sequence (DNA): TGCGCCAGCAGCCAAGTCGCGACAGGGAACTACGAGCAGTACTTC.

To note about this clone: Different DNA sequences within this sample yield the same CDR3. The chain links TRBV9 to TRBJ1-3, with a weak D call TRBD1 (6 bases). The CDR3 covers 15 residues. Per germline, CDR1 SGDLS and CDR2 YYNGEE. V dropped 7 bases and J dropped 5 bases, with 19 bases sitting between them. DNA of the CDR3: TGTGCCAGCGGCTTGGAACAGGGCCTCAGAAACACCATATATTTT. It specifies CASGLEQGLRNTIYF.

This sequence joins TRBV7-9 and TRBJ1-6, with a tentative D call TRBD1 (5 bases). This CDR3 has 15 residues. Deletions cut 3 bases from V and 6 bases from J, with 12 bases between. Per germline, CDR1 SEHNR and CDR2 FQNEAQ (reference sequence). This CDR3 reads CASSLGDSINSPLHF. The CDR3 nucleotides read TGTGCCAGCAGCTTGGGCGACAGTATTAATTCACCCCTCCACTTT. The variable domain in full, completed from reference TRBV7-9 and TRBJ1-6, reads DTGVSQNPRHKITKRGQNVTFRCDPISEHNRLYWYRQTLGQGPEFLTYFQNEAQLEKSRLLSDRFSAERPKGSFSTLEIQRTEQGDSAMYLCASSLGDSINSPLHFGNGTRLTVT.

This CDR3 reads CASSGTARSYEQYF. The CDR3 nucleotides are TGTGCCAGCTCGGGGACAGCTCGATCCTACGAGCAGTACTTC. The chain links TRBV9 to TRBJ2-7, with 7 bases matching TRBD1. This CDR3 has 14 residues. Germline V gene sequence: CDR1 SGDLS, CDR2 YYNGEE. The junction had 8 bases not matched to a gene; V was cut back by 7 bases and J by 1 base. Full variable domain (missing parts from reference TRBV9 and TRBJ2-7): DSGVTQTPKHLITATGQRVTLRCSPRSGDLSVYWYQQSLDQGLQFLIQYYNGEERAKGNILERFSAQQFPDLHSELNLSSLELGDSALYFCASSGTARSYEQYFGPGTRLTVT.

In its sample, this clone was seen a few times. The gene calls are TRBV11-2 and TRBJ2-1, with 8 bases identical to TRBD2. Trimming removed 2 bases from V and 10 bases from J; junction bases left unmatched: 7. The CDR3 consists of 14 residues. The V gene's germline CDR1 is SGHAT and CDR2 FQNNGV. The CDR3, as DNA: TGTGCCAGCAGCTTACGCGGGGCGGGAGGCGAGCAGTTCTTC. It encodes CASSLRGAGGEQFF.

CDR3 nucleotides: TGCGCCAGCAGCTTGAGGTGGGGCGATGAGCAGTTCTTC. Encoded protein: CASSLRWGDEQFF. V is TRBV5-1 and J is TRBJ2-1, with a possible D match to TRBD1 (5 bases). Per germline, CDR1 SGHRS and CDR2 YFSETQ. The CDR3 sequence is 13 residues long. The germline V and J ends were trimmed by 1 base and 8 bases, with 10 bases remaining between them.

The chain links TRBV15 to TRBJ2-7; the match to TRBD1 covers 9 bases. The CDR3 runs to 14 residues. The trim removed 3 bases at V and 5 bases at J, leaving 5 bases unmatched. Germline assignment: CDR1 LNHNV and CDR2 YYDKDF (reference sequence). CDR3 sequence (DNA): TGTGCCACCAGCAGCCGGGACAGGGCCCACGAGCAGTACTTC. Translated, it gives CATSSRDRAHEQYF. Looking up the rest from reference TRBV15 and TRBJ2-7 gives the full variable domain: DAMVIQNPRYQVTQFGKPVTLSCSQTLNHNVMYWYQQKSSQAPKLLFHYYDKDFNNEADTPDNFQSRRPNTSFCFLDIRSPGLGDTAMYLCATSSRDRAHEQYFGPGTRLTVT.